Sequencing of this T cell receptor beta chain was carried out in a study of T cell clonality in common variable immunodeficiency. Overall study results and limits: Fewer deletions and N-nucleotide insertions were reportedly seen in common variable immunodeficiency TCR beta sequences.

Blood samples were heparinized, about 4.5 to 8 ml per donor. CVID and control samples used equivalent genomic DNA input. Produced via immunoSEQ multiplex PCR; TCRdb's table is partial and in-frame only. Altogether roughly 50,000 clones were found in the sample, and no singletons occur. The table lists this clone with many counts. Its target is unknown. The observed sequence ends 3 residues before the CDR3 terminus, with the missing tail filled in from the germline J gene. The CDR3 runs 22 residues. V shed 1 base and J 6 bases; nucleotides not matched to a gene: 18. The sequence came from a person aged 18 to 70 in good health. The chain is built from TRBV23-1 and TRBJ2-1, with 16 positions matching TRBD2. TRBV23-1 is given ORF status, its function remaining uncertain. Sequencing was performed on peripheral blood mononuclear cells. This CDR3 reads CASSQLKGTSGRASQGPNEQFF. CDR3 DNA (partial): TGCGCCAGCAGTCAATTAAAAGGGACTAGCGGGAGGGCCTCTCAGGGCCCCAATGAG.